This is a list of T cell receptor beta chains from one sample in a study of cytomegalovirus exposure and HLA in healthy donors. TCRdb keeps only in-frame clones here, not all; method: immunoSEQ multiplex PCR. The sample has about 130,000 clones, less than 85% seen once; the top ten hold under 3%. The source material was PBMCs. The receptors here all came from a young man in good health and CMV-seronegative. The CDR3 runs from the conserved cysteine through the conserved F or W. D genes are given only for firm matches. Part of the rows lack a size; the others show once, few, many or a class for expanded clones.

v_gene	j_gene	abundance	d_gene	CDR3nt	CDR3aa
TRBV4-1	TRBJ2-2	NA	TRBD2	TGCGCCAGCAGCCGCGGACTAGCGGGAGAATCGACCGGGGAGCTGTTTTTT	CASSRGLAGESTGELFF
TRBV4-1	TRBJ1-5	many	NA	TGCGCCAGCAGCCAAGAAGCACCTCACGGGTTTAGCAATCAGCCCCAGCATTTT	CASSQEAPHGFSNQPQHF
TRBV9	TRBJ2-1	NA	NA	TGTGCCAGCAGCCCCCGACTAGGAAGTGACAATGAGCAGTTCTTC	CASSPRLGSDNEQFF
TRBV27	TRBJ1-2	once	NA	TGTGCCAGCAGTTTCGACAGTCTTTCCGACCGTGGCTACACCTTC	CASSFDSLSDRGYTF
TRBV10-2	TRBJ2-1	NA	TRBD2	TGCGCCAGCGTACCCGGGACTAGCCTAAGTGAGCAGTTCTTC	CASVPGTSLSEQFF
TRBV25-1	TRBJ2-1	NA	TRBD2	TGTGCCAGCAGTCAGTCGACTAGCGGGATTACCTATGAGCAGTTCTTC	CASSQSTSGITYEQFF
TRBV29-1	TRBJ2-2	few	TRBD2	TGCAGCGTCGTAGGGGGGACCAGCGGGAGCAGCACCGGGGAGCTGTTTTTT	CSVVGGTSGSSTGELFF
TRBV6-4	TRBJ2-3	NA	TRBD2	TGTGCCAGCAGCCTGACTAGCGGAAGCACAGATACGCAGTATTTT	CASSLTSGSTDTQYF
TRBV7-2	TRBJ1-5	NA	TRBD1	TGTGCCAGCAGCTTAGGATGGGGACAGGGTCCCAATCAGCCCCAGCATTTT	CASSLGWGQGPNQPQHF
TRBV28	TRBJ1-2	NA	TRBD1	TGTGCCAGCAGTTCAGGGGGTCCGGGACAGGGTCGAGGCTACACCTTC	CASSSGGPGQGRGYTF
TRBV5-1	TRBJ1-2	NA	TRBD1	TGCGCCAGCAGCTCGAACAGGGGTACTAACTATGGCTACACCTTC	CASSSNRGTNYGYTF
TRBV6-6	TRBJ2-7	few	TRBD1	TGTGCCAGCAGTTACCGGGACAGGCCCTACGAGCAGTACTTC	CASSYRDRPYEQYF
TRBV21-1	TRBJ1-5	few	NA	TGTGCCGATGACAGAGCCCAAAAAGACGTTGGCAATCAGCCCCAGCATTTT	CADDRAQKDVGNQPQHF
TRBV4-1	TRBJ1-1	NA	NA	TGCGCCAGCAGCCACCCCGGACAGCCGAACACTGAAGCTTTCTTT	CASSHPGQPNTEAFF
TRBV7-6	TRBJ1-2	NA	TRBD1	TGTGCCAGCAGCTTAGTAGACAGGGGAGGCGGCTACACCTTC	CASSLVDRGGGYTF
TRBV10-3	TRBJ2-2	NA	TRBD1	TGTGCCATCTCCTTCCGGGACAGGAAAAACACCGGGGAGCTGTTTTTT	CAISFRDRKNTGELFF
TRBV27	TRBJ1-1	once	NA	TGTGCCAGCACCGACACGCTAAACACTGAAGCTTTCTTT	CASTDTLNTEAFF
TRBV7-7	TRBJ1-3	NA	NA	TGTGCCAGCAGCCCCCTGGCGGGGACTGGAAACACCATATATTTT	CASSPLAGTGNTIYF
TRBV6-5	TRBJ2-2	NA	NA	TGTGCCAGCAGTTACTTGGGGCGCCCGGACACCGGGGAGCTGTTTTTT	CASSYLGRPDTGELFF
TRBV6-5	TRBJ2-7	NA	TRBD2	TGTGCCAGCTATCTCGTGAGGCTAGCGGACTACGAGCAGTACTTC	CASYLVRLADYEQYF
TRBV11-2	TRBJ2-7	NA	TRBD2	TGTGCCAGCAGCTTAGGGCTAGCGGGAGTGTACGAGCAGTACTTC	CASSLGLAGVYEQYF
TRBV9	TRBJ1-6	NA	TRBD1	TGTGCCAGCAGCGTCCTACAGGGGAGTGATAATTCACCCCTCCACTTT	CASSVLQGSDNSPLHF
TRBV10-3	TRBJ2-5	NA	TRBD2	TGTGCCATCTCGCTCCTAGCGGGATGGGAGACCCAGTACTTC	CAISLLAGWETQYF
TRBV19	TRBJ1-2	NA	TRBD1	TGTGCCAGTAGTTCCGGACAGGCGGGCTATGGCTACACCTTC	CASSSGQAGYGYTF
TRBV11-3	TRBJ2-7	NA	NA	TGTGCCAGCAGCTCGTACTACAACCCCTACGAGCAGTACTTC	CASSSYYNPYEQYF
TRBV18	TRBJ1-2	once	TRBD1	TGTGCCAGCTCACCTGACAGGGGGCAAGATGGCTACACCTTC	CASSPDRGQDGYTF
TRBV6-1	TRBJ1-2	NA	NA	TGTGCCAGCATAGTTGGGAGAGGCTACACCTTC	CASIVGRGYTF
TRBV7-2	TRBJ1-2	NA	TRBD1	TGTGCCAGCAGCTACCCGGGACAGGACTATGGCTACACCTTC	CASSYPGQDYGYTF
TRBV11-1	TRBJ1-1	few	NA	TGTGCCAGCAGCCCCCGACAGCTACTAAACACTGAAGCTTTCTTT	CASSPRQLLNTEAFF
TRBV28	TRBJ1-5	NA	TRBD1	TGTGCCAGCAGTTTCCCACTGACAGGGTCAAATCAGCCCCAGCATTTT	CASSFPLTGSNQPQHF
TRBV7-2	TRBJ1-1	NA	NA	TGTGCCAGCAGCTTAGAAGGGGGTCGCACTGAAGCTTTCTTT	CASSLEGGRTEAFF
TRBV30	TRBJ1-3	NA	NA	TGTGCCTGGAGTAGGAAGGAAGACACTGGAAACACCATATATTTT	CAWSRKEDTGNTIYF
TRBV19	TRBJ2-2	NA	NA	TGTGCCAGTAGTCCAGGCTGGGTCGGCGGGGAGCTGTTTTTT	CASSPGWVGGELFF
TRBV5-5	TRBJ2-5	NA	TRBD1	TGTGCCAGCAGCTCGGGACAGCAAGAGACCCAGTACTTC	CASSSGQQETQYF